The 4 T cell receptor beta chains below were found in one sample sequenced in a study of blood T cell repertoires in COVID-19. Assay used: immunoSEQ multiplex PCR; TCRdb lists only in-frame clones, some missing. The table has around 240,000 clones, 86% seen once. Sequences were obtained from peripheral blood. The receptor set was obtained from a woman in her twenties or thirties who had recovered from COVID-19.

The genes are TRBV11-2 and TRBJ2-5, with TRBD1 as a possible D gene (6 bases). Trimming stripped 0 bases from V and 2 bases from J, with 19 bases between. The CDR3 is 18 amino acids. CDR1 is SGHAT and CDR2 is FQNNGV in the germline V gene. The CDR3 here is CASSLDILPGEFQETQYF. The CDR3 bases are TGTGCCAGCAGCTTAGATATTCTCCCAGGGGAGTTTCAAGAGACCCAGTACTTC.

This clone came up once. The chain is built from TRBV6-5 and TRBJ1-5, with 10 bases fitting TRBD1. Unmatched junction bases numbered 3, after V lost 4 bases and J lost 3 bases. Germline CDR1 is MNHEY and CDR2 is SVGAGI. The CDR3 spans 15 residues. The CDR3 region has the DNA TGTGCCAGCAGTTGGACAGGGGGTTTCAATCAGCCCCAGCATTTT. This codes for CASSWTGGFNQPQHF.

V gene TRBV3-1 (or the pseudogene TRBV3-2) combines with J gene TRBJ1-2, with 9 bases lining up with TRBD1. The V gene end was trimmed by 4 bases and the J gene end by 4 bases; junction bases not matched to a gene: 10. CDR3 length equals 16 residues. Germline CDR1 and CDR2: LGHDT and YNNKEL (reference sequence). CDR3 DNA: TGTGCCAGCAGCCGACTCTCCACAGGGGGCATCTATGGCTACACCTTC. It is translated as CASSRLSTGGIYGYTF.

V is TRBV4-3 and J is TRBJ2-3; D remains unclear. Looked up from germline, CDR1 is LGHNA and CDR2 is YSLEER. The CDR3 covers 14 residues. The V and J ends lost 0 bases and 2 bases respectively, with 6 bases between them. The CDR3 loop is CASSQEYFTDTQYF. DNA of the CDR3: TGCGCCAGCAGCCAAGAGTACTTCACAGATACGCAGTATTTT.